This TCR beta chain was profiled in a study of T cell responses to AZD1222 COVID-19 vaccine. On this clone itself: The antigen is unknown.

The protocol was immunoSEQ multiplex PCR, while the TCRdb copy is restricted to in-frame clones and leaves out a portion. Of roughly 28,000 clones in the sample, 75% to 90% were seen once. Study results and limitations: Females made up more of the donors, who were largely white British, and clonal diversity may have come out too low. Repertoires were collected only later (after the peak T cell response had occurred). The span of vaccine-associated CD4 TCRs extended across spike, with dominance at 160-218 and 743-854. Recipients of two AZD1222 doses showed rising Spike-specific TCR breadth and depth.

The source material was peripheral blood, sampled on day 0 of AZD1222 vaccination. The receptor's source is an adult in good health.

The CDR3: CSARTGGEGTEAFF. CDR3 nucleotide sequence: TGCAGCGCCCGGACAGGGGGTGAGGGCACTGAAGCTTTCTTT. The chain has TRBV29-1 and TRBJ1-1, with 10 bases fitting TRBD1. V was pared by 7 bases and J by 4 bases, with 9 bases of the junction left unmatched. CDR1 is SQVTM and CDR2 is ANQGSEA in the germline V gene. This CDR3 is 14 amino acids long.